This T cell receptor (beta chain) was documented in a study of blood T cell repertoires in COVID-19. About the research overall: Some COVID-19 samples were acute and others convalescent; all came from the United States, Italy and Spain. T cells, B-cell-depleted T cells, or PBMCs provided the cDNA or gDNA that served as material.

Study processing details: From reference gene primer amplification, estimates of nucleated cell counts were derived. Here immunoSEQ multiplex PCR was the method, and the copy in TCRdb shows in-frame clones only, minus some. The V and J calls and clone size are taken from that table; D and trimming were inferred from the DNA. This repertoire shows 40,000 to 50,000 clones, approximately 90% found once; its top ten account for approximately 4.3%. This clone appeared a few times. CDR1 and CDR2 (germline): PRHDT, FYEKMQ (reference sequence). V was pared by 5 bases and J by 10 bases, with 15 bases between. This CDR3 has 13 residues.

V usage is TRBV13 and J usage is TRBJ2-1, with unresolved D. The TCR sequence derives from a man between 60 and 70 years old with acute or convalescent COVID-19. Input material: peripheral blood. In DNA, the CDR3 is TGTGCCAGCAGCCCCGGGTCGGTAAACGAGCAGTTCTTC. It is translated as CASSPGSVNEQFF.